This T cell receptor beta chain was recovered during a study of CD8+ T cells in alopecia areata. Background on the study: In an open-label trial, patients got 5 to 10 mg tofacitinib twice daily. Disease severity was quantified as SALT score of affected scalp area.

Study-level points and caveats: Scalp specimens additionally yield sequences from normal skin's resident alphabeta T cells. Clarity of TCR sharing across patients fell short of that in mice, possibly HLA-related.

RNA was extracted and reverse transcribed into cDNA as the sequencing template. The repertoire was sequenced with immunoSEQ multiplex PCR; TCRdb's copy has only in-frame clones and lacks some. The sample contains 95,000 to 100,000 clones, approximately 66% of which appear only once. As for this clone: The antigen remains unidentified.

Per germline, CDR1 MDHEN and CDR2 SYDVKM. Trimming took off 3 bases at V and 2 bases at J, with 8 bases between the two ends. This CDR3 has 13 residues. Treatment noted: oral pan-JAK inhibitor, 5-10 mg twice daily. This TCR came from a human donor with alopecia areata. The sequenced sample was CD8+ T cells sorted from blood, obtained at week 4, from a patient treated with tofacitinib. This chain connects TRBV28 to TRBJ2-7; no reliable D call. The CDR3 sequence is CASSFRTAYEQYF. The CDR3 nucleotides read TGTGCCAGCAGTTTCAGGACGGCCTACGAGCAGTACTTC.